The 18 T cell receptor beta chains reported below all come from one sample, sequenced in a study of cytomegalovirus exposure and HLA in healthy donors. 60 Vbeta and 13 Jbeta primers were used in PCR. The table came from immunoSEQ multiplex PCR; TCRdb's copy has only in-frame clones and leaves some out. The sample records over 30,000 clones, 65% being singletons. What was sequenced was PBMCs. All receptors derive from a man aged 45-65 years in good health and CMV-seropositive.

The table lists this clone with a count of one. The gene calls are TRBV7-2 and TRBJ2-3; 7 nucleotides match TRBD2. Germline loops: CDR1 SGHTA, CDR2 FQGNSA. V dropped 1 base and J dropped 6; count of bases not matched to a gene: 4. The CDR3 sequence is 14 residues long. CDR3: CASSLGAGVDTQYF. CDR3 DNA: TGTGCCAGCAGCTTAGGGGCGGGAGTTGATACGCAGTATTTT. Full variable domain (outside the CDR3, taken from reference TRBV7-2 and TRBJ2-3): GAGVSQSPSNKVTEKGKDVELRCDPISGHTALYWYRQSLGQGLEFLIYFQGNSAPDKSGLPSDRFSAERTGGSVSTLTIQRTQQEDSAVYLCASSLGAGVDTQYFGPGTRLTVL.

The rearrangement links TRBV6-5 to TRBJ2-5; D is undetermined. Trimming cost V 0 bases and J 4 bases, with 9 bases left between them. Germline V CDR1 and CDR2: MNHEY, SVGAGI. The CDR3 runs to 14 residues. CDR3: CASSYSNTAETQYF. DNA of the CDR3: TGTGCCAGCAGTTACTCGAACACCGCAGAGACCCAGTACTTC.

This clone was seen once. In DNA form, the CDR3 reads TGCAGCGTTTACGAGCGCAGGGGGCTCCTCTCCGAGCAGTACTTC. Its protein is CSVYERRGLLSEQYF. J is TRBJ2-7 and V is TRBV29-1; TRBD1 agrees at 8 bases. This CDR3 is 15 amino acids long. Germline CDR1 reads SQVTM; CDR2 reads ANQGSEA. V trimming: 5 bases; J trimming: 6 bases; junction bases outside the gene matches: 15.

CDR3 coding DNA: TGCAGCGCGGGCGGCGGGATGACAGATACGCAGTATTTT. It translates to CSAGGGMTDTQYF. V gene TRBV29-1 combines with J gene TRBJ2-3; D is perhaps TRBD2 (6 bases). CDR3 length: 13 residues. The germline V gene has CDR1 SQVTM and CDR2 ANQGSEA. Trimming cost V 7 bases and J 3 bases, with 14 bases left between them.

The chain has TRBV29-1 and TRBJ2-1; TRBD2 aligns across 14 bases. Losses at the gene ends were 5 bases for V and 2 bases for J; bases not matched to a gene: 8. CDR3 length equals 17 residues. The germline V gene has CDR1 SQVTM and CDR2 ANQGSEA. The CDR3 reads CSVTGTSGGGAYNEQFF. Written as DNA, the CDR3 is TGCAGCGTTACCGGGACTAGCGGGGGTGGGGCCTACAATGAGCAGTTCTTC.

The rearrangement uses TRBV5-4 and TRBJ2-3; 11 bases line up with TRBD1. The CDR3 contains 17 residues. CDR1 and CDR2 from the germline V gene are SGHNT and YYREEE (reference sequence). The V and J ends lost 1 base and 4 bases, in that order; junction bases with no gene match: 8. CDR3: CASSLPMGQGEADTQYF. CDR3 DNA: TGTGCCAGCAGCTTGCCAATGGGACAGGGGGAAGCAGATACGCAGTATTTT.

The CDR3, as DNA: TGTGCCAGCAGCGACCAGAGGGGGCGTCGAACCGGGGAGCTGTTTTTT. Residues: CASSDQRGRRTGELFF. This sequence joins TRBV7-9 and TRBJ2-2; 7 positions match TRBD1. J lost 5 bases, V lost 5 bases, and 11 bases had no gene match. This CDR3 is built from 16 residues. Germline CDR1 reads SEHNR; CDR2 reads FQNEAQ (reference sequence).

The chain has TRBV28 and TRBJ2-7, with D hard to call. V gave up 4 bases and J gave up 6 bases, with 7 bases separating them. This CDR3 region has 11 residues. Germline CDR1 MDHEN, CDR2 SYDVKM. The CDR3 protein is CASSSPFEQYF. DNA of the CDR3: TGTGCCAGCAGTTCCCCCTTCGAGCAGTACTTC.

The chain carries TRBV6-6 and TRBJ2-6; 8 positions match TRBD2. The trim removed 5 bases at V and 2 bases at J, leaving 5 bases unmatched. The CDR3 covers 16 residues. Germline V gives CDR1 MNHNY, CDR2 SVGAGI (reference sequence). DNA of the CDR3: TGTGCCAGCAGTACAAAGACTAGCGCTGGGGCCAACGTCCTGACTTTC. It codes for CASSTKTSAGANVLTF.

The chain has TRBV18 and TRBJ2-3; no clear D gene. The germline V gene encodes CDR1 KGHSH and CDR2 LQKENI. Trimming cost V 0 bases and J 5 bases, with 6 bases left between them. The CDR3 covers 13 residues. This CDR3 is CASSPPFRDTQYF. The CDR3 DNA follows: TGTGCCAGCTCACCACCGTTTAGAGATACGCAGTATTTT. The whole variable domain, filled in from reference TRBV18 and TRBJ2-3, reads NAGVMQNPRHLVRRRGQEARLRCSPMKGHSHVYWYRQLPEEGLKFMVYLQKENIIDESGMPKERFSAEFPKEGPSILRIQQVVRGDSAAYFCASSPPFRDTQYFGPGTRLTVL.

This clone was seen only a few times. The chain is built from TRBV2 and TRBJ1-5, with 7 bases lining up with TRBD1. CDR1 and CDR2 from the germline V gene are SNHLY and FYNNEI. The CDR3 length is 15 residues. The V gene end was trimmed by 3 bases and the J gene end by 4 bases; junction bases not matched to a gene: 6. The CDR3: CASSDSGGKNQPQHF. CDR3 coding DNA: TGTGCCAGCAGTGATTCAGGGGGGAAAAATCAGCCCCAGCATTTT.

This clone was observed a single time. The J gene is TRBJ2-3, the V gene TRBV29-1; TRBD2 agrees at 11 bases. Germline CDR1 SQVTM, CDR2 ANQGSEA. With 3 bases clipped from V and 0 bases from J, the junction kept 2 bases outside the gene matches. This CDR3 has 15 residues. The CDR3, as DNA: TGCAGCGTTGAGGGGACTAGCGGAAGCACAGATACGCAGTATTTT. As protein: CSVEGTSGSTDTQYF.

The V gene is TRBV6-1, the J gene TRBJ2-7; D gene ambiguous. The CDR3 runs 12 residues. CDR1 and CDR2 from the germline V gene are MNHNS and SASEGT. The V gene lost 4 bases and the J gene lost 2 bases, with 6 bases spanning the gap. The CDR3 sequence is CASSVSAYEQYF. The CDR3 bases are TGTGCCAGCAGTGTCTCCGCCTACGAGCAGTACTTC.

The rearrangement uses TRBV29-1 and TRBJ2-1; TRBD2 agrees at 15 bases. V lost 1 base and J lost 9; bases outside the gene matches: 7. The germline gives CDR1 SQVTM, CDR2 ANQGSEA. The length of the CDR3 is 16 residues. CDR3 coding DNA: TGCAGCGTTGAAGCGAGGACTAGCGGGAGGGCCTCTGAGCAGTTCTTC. Amino acids: CSVEARTSGRASEQFF.

The chain combines TRBV29-1 with TRBJ2-2; 12 bases are shared with TRBD2. The J segment lost 3 bases and the V segment lost 6 bases, leaving 5 bases of the junction unmatched. Germline loops: CDR1 SQVTM, CDR2 ANQGSEA. The CDR3 spans 15 residues. In nucleotides, the CDR3 is TGCAGCGTCACCGGGACTAGCGGGTACACCGGGGAGCTGTTTTTT. Its translation: CSVTGTSGYTGELFF.

This clone appeared a single time. In DNA form, the CDR3 reads TGTGCCAGCAGCGTAGGGATTAGCGGGGGAACTAGCTCCTACGAGCAGTACTTC. It is translated as CASSVGISGGTSSYEQYF. The chain joins TRBV9 to TRBJ2-7; the match to TRBD2 covers 9 bases. V was clipped by 0 bases and J by 0 bases; unmatched bases: 10. There are 18 residues in the CDR3. The germline gives CDR1 SGDLS, CDR2 YYNGEE.

This clone showed up just a few times. The rearrangement uses TRBV7-9 and TRBJ2-7; 7 bases agree with TRBD1. Germline trimming cut 6 bases from V and 3 bases from J; bases unmatched to any gene: 5. Germline assignment: CDR1 SEHNR and CDR2 FQNEAQ (reference sequence). The CDR3 spans 13 residues. CDR3 sequence (DNA): TGTGCCAGCAGACGGGACAGCTACTACGAGCAGTACTTC. Its translation: CASRRDSYYEQYF.

V gene TRBV2 combines with J gene TRBJ1-2, with D uncertain. Trimming cost V 2 bases and J 4 bases, with 11 bases left between them. This CDR3 is 14 amino acids long. The V gene's germline CDR1 is SNHLY and CDR2 FYNNEI. The chain's CDR3 is CASSELSFSYGYTF. CDR3 in DNA: TGTGCCAGCAGTGAATTGTCCTTCTCCTATGGCTACACCTTC.